The sequence of this TCR beta chain was determined in a study of blood T cell repertoires in COVID-19. Study context: Acute and convalescent COVID-19 specimens originated in the United States, Italy and Spain. PBMCs, B-cell-depleted T cells, or T cells provided the cDNA or gDNA that made up the material.

Authors' processing steps: By means of reference gene primer amplification, nucleated cell counts were estimated. Sequencing used immunoSEQ multiplex PCR; TCRdb keeps in-frame clones, though not all of them. V and J calls and clone size are copied from that table; D and trimming were computed from the DNA. The sample holds approximately 99,000 clones, about four fifths seen once. Germline CDR1 MDHEN, CDR2 SYDVKM. The junction had 6 bases not matched to a gene; V was cut back by 4 bases and J by 2 bases. This CDR3 is built from 16 residues. The receptor was derived from a woman in her 70s with acute or convalescent COVID-19. The genes are TRBV28 and TRBJ2-7; TRBD2 agrees at 12 bases. Material for sequencing was peripheral blood. The CDR3 DNA reads TGTGCCAGCAGTTCCGGACTAGCGGGACACCCCTACGAGCAGTACTTC. It specifies CASSSGLAGHPYEQYF.